This T cell receptor beta chain was identified in a study of shared clonotypes between healthy human individuals. Notes on the study in general: Represented diversity (both genetic and exposure-history) was limited by the small number of donors. Blood was the sole source, and tissue repertoires probably differ.

Unsorted PBMCs provided DNA that was sequenced on ten immunoSEQ deep assay plates. Generated by immunoSEQ multiplex PCR, the TCRdb table keeps only in-frame clones and is missing some. The data show about 560,000 clones, around three quarters seen once. Each donor was a Caucasian adult residing in Nashville, Tennessee. Trimming took off 0 bases at V and 5 bases at J, with 16 bases between the two ends. The CDR3 runs 17 residues. Per germline, CDR1 LGHNA and CDR2 YSLEER. This clone was counted once. Its specificity is unknown. The TCR was taken from a woman in her thirties or forties in good health. Some clones in this sample may be carry-over from other donors' samples. The sequencing sample was made of PBMCs. The chain couples TRBV4-3 to TRBJ2-2; D might be TRBD2 (7 bases). DNA of the CDR3: TGCGCCAGCAGCCAAGAGCGCAGGGGAGGGTATACCGGGGAGCTGTTTTTT. Translation: CASSQERRGGYTGELFF.